A single sample gave rise to the 24 T cell receptor beta chains below, sequenced in a study of cytomegalovirus exposure and HLA in healthy donors. Assay used: immunoSEQ multiplex PCR; TCRdb lists only in-frame clones, some missing. The profile shows about 360,000 clones, roughly 85% of them singletons. Sequencing used PBMCs. These receptors were taken from a woman between 18 and 29 years old in good health and CMV-seronegative.

The chain employs TRBV27 and TRBJ1-4; D is uncertain. Per germline, CDR1 MNHEY and CDR2 SMNVEV (reference sequence). The V gene lost 0 bases and the J gene lost 0 bases, with 8 bases spanning the gap. The CDR3 contains 16 residues. The CDR3 sequence: CASSLSTIATNEKLFF. Here the CDR3 DNA reads TGTGCCAGCAGTTTATCGACAATTGCAACTAATGAAAAACTGTTTTTT. The full variable domain, its missing parts supplied by reference TRBV27 and TRBJ1-4, is EAQVTQNPRYLITVTGKKLTVTCSQNMNHEYMSWYRQDPGLGLRQIYYSMNVEVTDKGDVPEGYKVSRKEKRNFPLILESPSPNQTSLYFCASSLSTIATNEKLFFGSGTQLSVL.

The chain couples TRBV2 to TRBJ2-1; D is perhaps TRBD2 (6 bases). This CDR3 contains 14 residues. Trimming shortened V by 2 bases and J by 7 bases, and 12 bases separated the two germline ends. Germline CDR1 and CDR2: SNHLY and FYNNEI. The CDR3 sequence: CASSEMEGPNEQFF. The CDR3 nucleotides are TGTGCCAGCAGTGAAATGGAGGGCCCAAATGAGCAGTTCTTC. The full variable domain, in which reference TRBV2 and TRBJ2-1 provide the parts outside the CDR3, is EPEVTQTPSHQVTQMGQEVILRCVPISNHLYFYWYRQILGQKVEFLVSFYNNEISEKSEIFDDQFSVERPDGSNFTLKIRSTKLEDSAMYFCASSEMEGPNEQFFGPGTRLTVL.

This chain connects TRBV4-1 to TRBJ2-2; 8 positions agree with TRBD2. This CDR3 spans 16 amino acids. The germline CDR1 and CDR2 sequences are MGHRA and YSYEKL. After removal of 6 bases from V and 1 base from J, the junction contained 7 bases not matched to a gene. The CDR3 spells CASSHRLAGNTGELFF. Written as DNA, the CDR3 is TGCGCCAGCAGTCACCGCCTAGCGGGGAACACCGGGGAGCTGTTTTTT.

The chain joins TRBV7-9 to TRBJ1-1; no definite D call. Germline loops: CDR1 SEHNR, CDR2 FQNEAQ (reference sequence). The CDR3 covers 15 residues. V lost 4 bases, J lost 3 bases, and 15 bases lay in between. The CDR3 nucleotides are TGTGCCAGCAGCTCTACCGGGTCGAGGGACACTGAAGCTTTCTTT. Amino acid sequence: CASSSTGSRDTEAFF.

The chain has TRBV5-1 and TRBJ1-1; 8 nucleotides align to TRBD1. This CDR3 is 16 amino acids long. V trimming: 3 bases; J trimming: 5 bases; junction bases outside the gene matches: 12. Germline CDR1 and CDR2: SGHRS and YFSETQ. CDR3 coding DNA: TGCGCCAGCAGCTCCGAAGGTGCAGGGGGCAATACTGAAGCTTTCTTT. It is translated as CASSSEGAGGNTEAFF.

V gene TRBV9 combines with J gene TRBJ2-2, with TRBD1 identical over 7 bases. V gave up 3 bases and J gave up 2 bases; unmatched junction bases: 4. Germline loops: CDR1 SGDLS, CDR2 YYNGEE. This CDR3 region has 15 residues. CDR3 region: CASSAGTANTGELFF. CDR3 bases: TGTGCCAGCAGCGCCGGGACAGCTAACACCGGGGAGCTGTTTTTT.

The chain recombines TRBV4-1 with TRBJ2-3; no reliable D call. This CDR3 has 14 residues. Germline V gives CDR1 MGHRA, CDR2 YSYEKL. V dropped 2 bases and J dropped 0 bases, with 6 bases sitting between them. The CDR3 DNA is TGCGCCAGCAGCCAATACGGGAGCACAGATACGCAGTATTTT. Translating it yields CASSQYGSTDTQYF.

The chain employs TRBV19 and TRBJ2-3; 8 positions match TRBD2. CDR3 length: 19 residues. CDR1 LNHDA and CDR2 SQIVND come from the germline V gene (reference sequence). Trimming cost V 1 base and J 1 base; bases outside gene matches: 13. The CDR3 DNA reads TGTGCCAGTAGTATAGGGCAAGCGGGGGCCCTCTATCGCACAGATACGCAGTATTTT. It codes for CASSIGQAGALYRTDTQYF.

The chain joins TRBV6-1 to TRBJ2-7; unclear D gene. Germline V lookup: CDR1 MNHNS, CDR2 SASEGT. The CDR3 runs 13 residues. The ends were cut back, 7 bases at V and 1 base at J, with 11 bases in the middle. CDR3 sequence (DNA): TGTGCCAGCAATGGCGGTACGTCCTACGAGCAGTACTTC. This encodes CASNGGTSYEQYF.

This chain uses TRBV5-8 with TRBJ1-5, with a tentative D call TRBD1 (6 bases). The CDR3 spans 14 residues. Trimming cost V 4 bases and J 5 bases, with 13 bases left between them. Germline loops: CDR1 SGHTS, CDR2 YDEGEE. DNA for the CDR3: TGTGCCAGCAGCCGGACAGCTCTTTATCAGCCCCAGCATTTT. Translated: CASSRTALYQPQHF.

V and J are TRBV2 and TRBJ2-5; TRBD2 is a possible D gene (6 bases). The CDR3 contains 14 residues. CDR1 and CDR2 (germline): SNHLY, FYNNEI. V lost 7 bases and J 0 bases, leaving 12 bases between the germline ends. CDR3 nucleotides: TGTGCCAGCAAATATCGGGACTACCAAGAGACCCAGTACTTC. The encoded protein is CASKYRDYQETQYF.

The rearrangement uses TRBV9 and TRBJ2-3; 8 bases are shared with TRBD2. Germline CDR1 is SGDLS and CDR2 is YYNGEE. This CDR3 has 15 amino acids. The trim removed 4 bases at V and 5 bases at J, leaving 9 bases unmatched. DNA for the CDR3: TGTGCCAGCAGCTTTAGACTAGCGAGGGGAGATACGCAGTATTTT. It codes for CASSFRLARGDTQYF.

The chain couples TRBV29-1 to TRBJ2-1, with D tentatively TRBD2 (6 bases). Trimming left V 3 bases short and J 6 bases short, with 27 bases between. The germline V gene encodes CDR1 SQVTM and CDR2 ANQGSEA. This CDR3 region has 18 residues. CDR3 in amino acids: CSVDLGGGGSWRINEQFF. Written as DNA, the CDR3 is TGCAGCGTTGATTTGGGAGGAGGCGGATCATGGAGGATCAATGAGCAGTTCTTC.

This chain links TRBV19 with TRBJ1-4; D unresolved. V was shortened by 1 base and J by 3 bases, with 6 bases between the two germline ends. This CDR3 comprises 14 residues. Germline V gene lookup returns CDR1 LNHDA and CDR2 SQIVND (reference sequence). The CDR3 protein is CASSIGGPNEKLFF. As DNA, the CDR3 is TGTGCCAGTAGTATAGGAGGGCCTAATGAAAAACTGTTTTTT.

V usage is TRBV27 and J usage is TRBJ1-2, with D possibly TRBD1 on 5 matching bases. Germline CDR1 MNHEY, CDR2 SMNVEV (reference sequence). This CDR3 has 13 residues. V dropped 2 bases and J dropped 8 bases, with 12 bases sitting between them. CDR3: CASSLGHTWGYTF. CDR3 nucleotides: TGTGCCAGCAGTTTAGGACACACCTGGGGCTACACCTTC.

The rearrangement joins TRBV27 to TRBJ1-1; tentative D call: TRBD1 (6 bases). With 8 bases removed from V and 10 bases from J, the gap between germline ends came to 14 bases. CDR3 length equals 11 residues. Germline values: CDR1 MNHEY, CDR2 SMNVEV (reference sequence). CDR3: CASGDLRGAFF. In DNA, the CDR3 is TGTGCCAGCGGCGACCTCAGGGGAGCTTTCTTT.

The genes are TRBV7-2 and TRBJ2-7; TRBD2 agrees at 8 bases. V trimming: 6 bases; J trimming: 2 bases; junction bases outside the gene matches: 3. Looked up from germline, CDR1 is SGHTA and CDR2 is FQGNSA. The CDR3 spans 13 residues. The CDR3 DNA reads as TGTGCCAGCAGGTTCGGGGGGGCCTACGAGCAGTACTTC. It yields the protein CASRFGGAYEQYF.

This clone occurred once. The rearrangement links TRBV13 to TRBJ1-5, with D tentatively TRBD1 (6 bases). Germline values: CDR1 PRHDT, CDR2 FYEKMQ (reference sequence). Trimming removed 2 bases from V and 2 bases from J, with 13 bases in between. This CDR3 is built from 16 residues. CDR3 DNA sequence: TGTGCCAGCAGCTTACAGGGGAATGTTGGCAATCAGCCCCAGCATTTT. The encoded protein is CASSLQGNVGNQPQHF.

The rearrangement joins TRBV6-1 to TRBJ2-3; 7 bases are shared with TRBD2. J gave up 5 bases and V 0 bases, and 2 bases lay outside the gene matches. CDR1 and CDR2 (germline): MNHNS, SASEGT. This CDR3 region has 14 residues. Here the CDR3 reads CASSEAGGVDTQYF. The CDR3 DNA reads TGTGCCAGCAGTGAAGCGGGGGGGGTAGATACGCAGTATTTT.

The chain employs TRBV5-1 and TRBJ2-1; 8 nucleotides match TRBD2. After removal of 2 bases from V and 6 bases from J, the junction contained 4 bases not matched to a gene. This CDR3 is built from 14 residues. The germline V gene has CDR1 SGHRS and CDR2 YFSETQ. The CDR3 loop reads CASSFGGDTNEQFF. The CDR3 bases are TGCGCCAGCAGCTTCGGGGGGGATACCAATGAGCAGTTCTTC.

The rearrangement links TRBV5-6 to TRBJ2-3; unclear D gene. The V gene lost 0 bases and the J gene lost 5 bases, with 16 bases spanning the gap. CDR3 size: 16 residues. Per germline, CDR1 SGHDT and CDR2 YYEEEE. CDR3 coding DNA: TGTGCCAGCAGCTTGGGTTCGGCTAGGCGCGGAGATACGCAGTATTTT. It yields the protein CASSLGSARRGDTQYF.

The table lists this clone with a few counts. This rearrangement joins TRBV13 to TRBJ2-7; the D gene is possibly TRBD1 (6 bases). The V end lost 5 bases, the J end lost 3 bases, and 11 bases lay between the germline ends. The V gene's germline CDR1 is PRHDT and CDR2 FYEKMQ (reference sequence). This CDR3 has 13 residues. In nucleotides, the CDR3 is TGTGCCAGCAGCCGAGGACAGCTCTACGAGCAGTACTTC. Translated: CASSRGQLYEQYF.

This rearrangement joins TRBV25-1 to TRBJ2-5; TRBD1 agrees at 9 bases. CDR1 and CDR2 from the germline V gene are MGHDK and SYGVNS. CDR3 length equals 14 residues. J gave up 9 bases and V 4 bases, and 9 bases lay outside the gene matches. CDR3 DNA sequence: TGTGCCAGCAGTGCGGGACAGGGCAACGGGGCCCAGTACTTC. It is translated as CASSAGQGNGAQYF.

The chain employs TRBV7-6 and TRBJ2-7; 9 bases line up with TRBD1. This CDR3 comprises 15 residues. The germline gives CDR1 SGHVS, CDR2 FNYEAQ. V was pared by 4 bases and J by 3 bases, with 7 bases of the junction left unmatched. This CDR3 reads CASSSSRTGVYEQYF. CDR3 DNA: TGTGCCAGCAGCTCTAGTCGGACAGGGGTCTACGAGCAGTACTTC.